Included here is one T cell receptor beta chain sequence, with context. The antigen is undetermined. These data are taken from a study of OX40 agonist ivuxolimab in advanced cancers. Study-level results: Within 6 weeks, CD4+ and CD8+ blood T cells expanded clonally at 0.1 to 3.0 mg/kg. Not determined was the antigen specificity of the expanded peripheral T cells.

V shed 5 bases, J shed 8 bases, and the junction held 8 bases outside the gene matches. The CDR3 has 15 amino acids. Germline loops: CDR1 SEHNR, CDR2 FQNEAQ (reference sequence). The repertoire was sequenced with immunoSEQ multiplex PCR; TCRdb's copy has only in-frame clones and lacks some. Among some 99,000 clones listed, approximately 93% were seen once. Autoimmune disease history or systemic immunosuppression barred patients. The source material was CD4+ or CD8+ T cells sorted from blood, sampled in a trial of the OX40 agonist ivuxolimab. The sequence derives from an adult with an advanced solid tumor such as melanoma, head and neck, liver or kidney cancer. The gene calls are TRBV7-9 and TRBJ1-6, with TRBD1 matching 8 bases. The CDR3 is CASSPTGVRDSPLHF. The CDR3 DNA reads as TGTGCCAGCAGCCCGACAGGGGTTAGGGATTCACCCCTCCACTTT.